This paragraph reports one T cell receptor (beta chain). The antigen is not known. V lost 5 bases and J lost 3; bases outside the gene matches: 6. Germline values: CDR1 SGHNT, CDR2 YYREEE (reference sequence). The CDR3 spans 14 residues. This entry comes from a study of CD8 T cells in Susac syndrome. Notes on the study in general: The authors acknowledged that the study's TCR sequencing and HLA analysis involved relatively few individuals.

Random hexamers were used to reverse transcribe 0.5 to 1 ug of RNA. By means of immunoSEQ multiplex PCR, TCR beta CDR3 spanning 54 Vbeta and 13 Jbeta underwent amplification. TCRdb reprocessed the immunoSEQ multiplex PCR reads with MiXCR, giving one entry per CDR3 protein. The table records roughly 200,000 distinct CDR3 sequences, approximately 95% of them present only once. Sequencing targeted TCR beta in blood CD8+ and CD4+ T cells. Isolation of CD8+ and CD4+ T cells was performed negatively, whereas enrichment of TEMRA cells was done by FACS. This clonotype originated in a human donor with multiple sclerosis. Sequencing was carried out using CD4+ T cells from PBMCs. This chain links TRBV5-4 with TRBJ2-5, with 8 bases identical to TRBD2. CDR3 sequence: CASSEAGGEETQYF. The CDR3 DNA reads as TGTGCCAGCAGTGAGGCGGGGGGTGAAGAGACCCAGTACTTC.